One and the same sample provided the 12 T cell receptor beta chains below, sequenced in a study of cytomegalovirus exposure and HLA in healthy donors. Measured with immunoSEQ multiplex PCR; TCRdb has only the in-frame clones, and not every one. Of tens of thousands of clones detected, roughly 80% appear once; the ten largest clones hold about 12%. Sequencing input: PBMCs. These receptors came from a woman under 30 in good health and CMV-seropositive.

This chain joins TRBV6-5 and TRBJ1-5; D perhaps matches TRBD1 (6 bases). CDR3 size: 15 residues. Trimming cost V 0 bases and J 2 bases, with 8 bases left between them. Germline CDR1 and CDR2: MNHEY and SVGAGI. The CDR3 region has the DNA TGTGCCAGCAGTTACTCGAACAGGGGCAATCAGCCCCAGCATTTT. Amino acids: CASSYSNRGNQPQHF.

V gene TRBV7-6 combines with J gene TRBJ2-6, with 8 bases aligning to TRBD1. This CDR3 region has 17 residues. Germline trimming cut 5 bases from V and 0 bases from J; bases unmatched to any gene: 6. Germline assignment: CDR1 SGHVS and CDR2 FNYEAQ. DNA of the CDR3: TGTGCCAGCAGCCTAAGGACAGGGATCTCTGGGGCCAACGTCCTGACTTTC. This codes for CASSLRTGISGANVLTF.

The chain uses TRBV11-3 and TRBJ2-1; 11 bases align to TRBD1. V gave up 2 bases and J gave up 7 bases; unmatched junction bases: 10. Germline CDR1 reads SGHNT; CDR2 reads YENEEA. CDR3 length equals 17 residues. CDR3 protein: CASSLRPGQGARNEQFF. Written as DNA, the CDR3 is TGTGCCAGCAGCTTACGTCCAGGACAGGGGGCGCGGAATGAGCAGTTCTTC.

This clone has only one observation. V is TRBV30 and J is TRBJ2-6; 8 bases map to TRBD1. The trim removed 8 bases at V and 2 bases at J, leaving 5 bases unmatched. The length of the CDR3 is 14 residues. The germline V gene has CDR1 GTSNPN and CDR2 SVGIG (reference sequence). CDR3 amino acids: CAGSQGAGANVLTF. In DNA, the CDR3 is TGTGCCGGATCACAGGGGGCTGGGGCCAACGTCCTGACTTTC.

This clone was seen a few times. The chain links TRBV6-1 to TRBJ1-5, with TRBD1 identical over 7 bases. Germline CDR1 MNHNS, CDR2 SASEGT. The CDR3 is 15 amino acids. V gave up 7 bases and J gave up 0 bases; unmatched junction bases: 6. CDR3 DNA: TGTGCCAGCAACAGGGGATCGAATAGCAATCAGCCCCAGCATTTT. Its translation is CASNRGSNSNQPQHF.

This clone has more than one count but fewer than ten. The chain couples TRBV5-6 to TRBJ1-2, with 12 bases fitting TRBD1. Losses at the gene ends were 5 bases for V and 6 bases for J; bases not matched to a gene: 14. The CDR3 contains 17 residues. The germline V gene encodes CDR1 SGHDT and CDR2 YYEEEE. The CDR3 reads CASRKGLTGTGGDGYTF. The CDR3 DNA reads TGTGCCAGCAGAAAGGGTTTGACCGGGACAGGGGGCGATGGCTACACCTTC.

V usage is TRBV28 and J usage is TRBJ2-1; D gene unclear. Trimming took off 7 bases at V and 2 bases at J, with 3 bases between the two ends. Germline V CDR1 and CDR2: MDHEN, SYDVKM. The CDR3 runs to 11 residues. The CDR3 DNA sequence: TGTGCCAGCACTACCTACAATGAGCAGTTCTTC. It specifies CASTTYNEQFF. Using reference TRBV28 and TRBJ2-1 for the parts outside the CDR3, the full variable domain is DVKVTQSSRYLVKRTGEKVFLECVQDMDHENMFWYRQDPGLGLRLIYFSYDVKMKEKGDIPEGYSVSREKKERFSLILESASTNQTSMYLCASTTYNEQFFGPGTRLTVL.

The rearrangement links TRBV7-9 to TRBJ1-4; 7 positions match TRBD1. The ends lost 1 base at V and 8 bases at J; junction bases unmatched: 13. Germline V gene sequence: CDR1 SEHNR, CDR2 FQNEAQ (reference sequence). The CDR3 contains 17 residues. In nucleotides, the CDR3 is TGTGCCAGCAGCTTAGGCGAGACAGGGAACCGGGGCGAAAAACTGTTTTTT. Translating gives CASSLGETGNRGEKLFF.

The CDR3 loop reads CASTSLPGGFTDTQYF. In DNA form, the CDR3 reads TGTGCCAGCACCTCCCTCCCGGGGGGCTTCACAGATACGCAGTATTTT. The genes are TRBV6-6 and TRBJ2-3; possibly TRBD2 for D (7 bases). Trimming pared 7 bases from V and 2 bases from J, leaving 19 bases between. This CDR3 is built from 16 residues. Per the germline V gene, CDR1 is MNHNY and CDR2 is SVGAGI (reference sequence).

CDR3 sequence (DNA): TGCGCCAGCAGCTACGGACAGGGGGCCGAGACCCAGTACTTC. Translation: CASSYGQGAETQYF. J is TRBJ2-5 and V is TRBV5-1; 11 nucleotides match TRBD1. J was trimmed by 5 bases and V by 3 bases; bases with no gene match: 3. This CDR3 spans 14 amino acids. The V gene's germline CDR1 is SGHRS and CDR2 YFSETQ.

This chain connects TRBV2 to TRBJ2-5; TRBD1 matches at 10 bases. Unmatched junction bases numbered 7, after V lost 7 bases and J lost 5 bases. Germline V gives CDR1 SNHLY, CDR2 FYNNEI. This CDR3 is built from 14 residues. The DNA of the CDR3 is TGTGCCAGCACCGGGACAGGGGTAGTCGAGACCCAGTACTTC. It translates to CASTGTGVVETQYF.

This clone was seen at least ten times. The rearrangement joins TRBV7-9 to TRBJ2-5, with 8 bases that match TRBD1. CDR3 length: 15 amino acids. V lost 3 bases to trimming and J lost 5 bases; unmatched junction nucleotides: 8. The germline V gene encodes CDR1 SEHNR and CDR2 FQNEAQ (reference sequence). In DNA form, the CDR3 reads TGTGCCAGCAGCTTGGGGACAGGCTTAGGGGAGACCCAGTACTTC. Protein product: CASSLGTGLGETQYF.